Listed below are T cell receptor beta chains from one sample, sequenced in a study of blood T cell repertoires in COVID-19. Only in-frame clones appear in the TCRdb table, and some are missing; sequencing was by immunoSEQ multiplex PCR. The sample yields 200,000 to 250,000 clones, 70% to 90% seen once. The sequencing sample was made of peripheral blood. The source is a man aged 45-60 years with COVID-19, enrolled during active disease. Each CDR3 is given with its conserved first and last residue. D genes are given only for firm matches. Clone size is given for some rows only: seen once, a few or many times, or a class if the clone is expanded.

NA,TRBD2,TRBJ2-3,TRBV30,CAWSSLADATDTQYF,TGTGCCTGGAGTTCGCTAGCGGATGCCACAGATACGCAGTATTTT
NA,TRBD1,TRBJ1-2,TRBV9,CASSVGDRGLGYTF,TGTGCCAGCAGCGTAGGGGACAGGGGCCTCGGCTACACCTTC
NA,TRBD2,TRBJ2-1,TRBV5-6,CASSLYTSGMLRDEQFF,TGTGCCAGCAGCTTGTACACTAGCGGGATGTTAAGGGATGAGCAGTTCTTC
NA,NA,TRBJ2-1,TRBV19,CASSIVGGYNEQFF,TGTGCCAGTAGTATAGTTGGAGGATACAATGAGCAGTTCTTC
NA,TRBD1,TRBJ2-3,TRBV27,CASSPQTTGADTQYF,TGTGCCAGCAGTCCCCAAACGACAGGGGCCGATACGCAGTATTTT
NA,TRBD1,TRBJ2-1,TRBV19,CASSRTGTGTYNEQFF,TGTGCCAGTAGCCGGACCGGGACAGGGACCTACAATGAGCAGTTCTTC
NA,NA,TRBJ2-3,TRBV2,CASSEGGSGSVTQYF,TGTGCCAGCAGTGAAGGGGGTTCGGGGTCGGTGACGCAGTATTTT
NA,TRBD1,TRBJ1-5,TRBV7-3,CASSPGQGRNQPQHF,TGTGCCAGCAGCCCGGGACAGGGTCGGAATCAGCCCCAGCATTTT
NA,NA,TRBJ2-3,TRBV5-1,CASSERVGGVADTQYF,TGCGCCAGCAGCGAACGGGTCGGGGGAGTGGCAGATACGCAGTATTTT
NA,NA,TRBJ1-5,TRBV30,CAWSGSGLTQHF,TGTGCCTGGAGTGGCTCCGGACTAACCCAGCATTTT
NA,NA,TRBJ2-7,TRBV5-1,CASSLGTTEVEQYF,TGCGCCAGCAGCTTGGGGACTACAGAAGTCGAGCAGTACTTC
NA,TRBD2,TRBJ2-1,TRBV27,CASSLIAGGNEQFF,TGTGCCAGCAGTTTGATAGCGGGGGGCAATGAGCAGTTCTTC
NA,TRBD1,TRBJ2-1,TRBV6-5,CASTARQGSYEQFF,TGTGCCAGCACCGCCCGACAGGGGAGCTATGAGCAGTTCTTC
NA,NA,TRBJ2-2,TRBV29-1,CSVQPGQNTGELFF,TGCAGCGTTCAACCGGGACAAAACACCGGGGAGCTGTTTTTT
NA,NA,TRBJ2-2,TRBV19,CASSMRSRPWTGELFF,TGTGCCAGTAGTATGAGGAGCCGCCCGTGGACCGGGGAGCTGTTTTTT
NA,TRBD1,TRBJ2-3,TRBV4-3,CASSQEGTDGADTQYF,TGCGCCAGCAGCCAAGAGGGGACAGATGGTGCAGATACGCAGTATTTT
NA,TRBD1,TRBJ1-2,TRBV15,CATSRDLGTGVNYGYTF,TGTGCCACCAGCAGAGATCTCGGGACAGGGGTTAACTATGGCTACACCTTC
NA,TRBD2,TRBJ2-2,TRBV9,CASSVVAGGNTGELFF,TGTGCCAGCAGCGTAGTTGCGGGGGGCAACACCGGGGAGCTGTTTTTT
once,NA,TRBJ2-1,TRBV6-5,CASSYFGASVNEQFF,TGTGCCAGCAGTTACTTTGGAGCCAGCGTCAATGAGCAGTTCTTC
NA,TRBD1,TRBJ2-3,TRBV9,CASSARGQRTDTQYF,TGTGCCAGCAGCGCCCGGGGACAGCGCACAGATACGCAGTATTTT
few,NA,TRBJ2-1,TRBV7-6,CASSPGVNEQFF,TGTGCCAGCAGCCCGGGGGTCAATGAGCAGTTCTTC
NA,TRBD2,TRBJ2-6,TRBV2,CASRGSSSRHSGANVLTF,TGTGCCAGCCGCGGGAGTTCCAGCCGTCACTCTGGGGCCAACGTCCTGACTTTC
NA,NA,TRBJ1-6,TRBV7-6,CASSLQVQGLGSPLHF,TGTGCCAGCAGCTTACAAGTACAGGGTCTGGGTTCACCCCTCCACTTT
NA,TRBD1,TRBJ2-7,TRBV7-2,CASSMRGTGVYEQYF,TGTGCCAGCAGCATGAGAGGGACAGGGGTCTACGAGCAGTACTTC
NA,NA,TRBJ1-4,TRBV18,CASSLDLAGTNEKLFF,TGTGCCAGCTCCCTAGATCTTGCCGGGACTAATGAAAAACTGTTTTTT
NA,NA,TRBJ1-3,TRBV9,CASSVAVGDTIYF,TGTGCCAGCAGCGTAGCGGTTGGTGACACCATATATTTT
NA,TRBD2,TRBJ2-7,TRBV6-5,CASSYSSGGPYEQYF,TGTGCCAGCAGTTACTCCAGCGGGGGGCCTTACGAGCAGTACTTC
NA,TRBD1,TRBJ2-2,TRBV27,CASSYTKGQGNTGELFF,TGTGCCAGCAGCTACACCAAGGGACAGGGGAACACCGGGGAGCTGTTTTTT
NA,NA,TRBJ2-1,TRBV2,CASSPPSPEQFF,TGTGCCAGCAGTCCCCCGAGCCCGGAGCAGTTCTTC
NA,NA,TRBJ1-5,TRBV19,CASSTGYGNQPQHF,TGTGCCAGTAGTACAGGGTACGGCAATCAGCCCCAGCATTTT
NA,NA,TRBJ2-5,TRBV2,CASSTTREETQYF,TGTGCCAGCAGTACCACTAGAGAGGAGACCCAGTACTTC
NA,NA,TRBJ1-1,TRBV10-3,CAIRGQVTNTEAFF,TGTGCCATCAGGGGACAAGTTACTAACACTGAAGCTTTCTTT
NA,NA,TRBJ1-4,TRBV28,CASSLSQGSEKLFF,TGTGCCAGCAGTTTATCGCAGGGCAGTGAAAAACTGTTTTTT
NA,TRBD1,TRBJ2-5,TRBV3-1/TRBV3-2,CASSQVGDREETQYF,TGTGCCAGCAGCCAAGTGGGTGACAGGGAAGAGACCCAGTACTTC
NA,TRBD1,TRBJ1-5,TRBV23-1,CASSQSLKTGHNQPQHF,TGCGCCAGCAGTCAATCGTTAAAGACAGGGCACAATCAGCCCCAGCATTTT
NA,NA,TRBJ1-5,TRBV28,CASSFGRHGPSNQPQHF,TGTGCCAGCAGTTTTGGGAGACACGGACCCTCAAATCAGCCCCAGCATTTT
many,TRBD1,TRBJ1-4,TRBV15,CATSVPGQGNEKLFF,TGTGCCACCAGCGTGCCGGGACAGGGAAATGAAAAACTGTTTTTT
NA,TRBD1,TRBJ2-7,TRBV2,CASSEGTGGGEQYF,TGTGCCAGCAGTGAAGGGACAGGGGGTGGGGAGCAGTACTTC